These T cell receptor beta chains were read from a single sample in a study of cytomegalovirus exposure and HLA in healthy donors. TCRdb keeps only in-frame clones here, not all; method: immunoSEQ multiplex PCR. This table holds more than 85,000 clones, roughly 12% found once. Sequencing used PBMCs. These TCRs come from a man aged 35 to 55 in good health and CMV-seropositive. CDR3s include the opening cysteine and the closing phenylalanine or tryptophan. Fields, in order: J gene, V gene, clone size, D gene, CDR3 protein, CDR3 DNA. The D gene is left open where the match is weak. Rows may omit the clone size; those that give it use once, few, many or a size class.

>TRBJ1-3|TRBV4-3|.|.
CASSQVLGQGNTIYF
TGCGCCAGCAGCCAAGTGTTGGGGCAGGGAAACACCATATATTTT
>TRBJ1-1|TRBV5-1|few|.
CASSPWGENTEAFF
TGCGCCAGCAGCCCCTGGGGGGAGAACACTGAAGCTTTCTTT
>TRBJ2-7|TRBV27|.|.
CASSLGAPMSYEQYF
TGTGCCAGCAGTTTAGGGGCCCCTATGAGCTACGAGCAGTACTTC
>TRBJ2-7|TRBV9|few|TRBD2
CASSVTSGIGNEQYF
TGTGCCAGCAGCGTAACTAGCGGGATAGGGAACGAGCAGTACTTC
>TRBJ2-2|TRBV6-5|many|.
CASSWVDLEGGELFF
TGTGCCAGCAGTTGGGTCGACCTAGAAGGCGGGGAGCTGTTTTTT
>TRBJ2-1|TRBV5-1|.|TRBD2
CASSLGWGGRSENEQFF
TGCGCCAGCAGCTTGGGTTGGGGCGGGAGGTCGGAAAATGAGCAGTTCTTC
>TRBJ1-5|TRBV2|few|TRBD1
CASSVRTGRESYMPQHF
TGTGCCAGCAGTGTTAGGACAGGTAGAGAGTCTTATATGCCCCAGCATTTT
>TRBJ2-1|TRBV6-5|few|TRBD1
CASSYGTVNNEQFF
TGTGCCAGCAGTTACGGGACAGTAAACAATGAGCAGTTCTTC
>TRBJ2-1|TRBV10-3|.|.
CAISPGGPGLRYNEQFF
TGTGCCATCTCGCCCGGTGGCCCGGGACTCCGGTACAATGAGCAGTTCTTC
>TRBJ1-2|TRBV7-9|few|TRBD1
CASSSQHHYRDRVAYGYTF
TGTGCCAGCAGTTCGCAACACCACTACCGGGACAGGGTTGCCTATGGCTACACCTTC
>TRBJ2-2|TRBV10-3|.|TRBD1
CATDRGRNTGELFF
TGTGCCACCGACAGGGGGAGGAACACCGGGGAGCTGTTTTTT
>TRBJ1-4|TRBV18|.|TRBD1
CASSPPGQWGEKLFF
TGTGCCAGCTCCCCCCCGGGACAGTGGGGGGAAAAACTGTTTTTT
>TRBJ1-3|TRBV5-1|few|TRBD1
CASSLVGQSSGNTIYF
TGCGCCAGCAGCTTGGTGGGACAGAGCTCTGGAAACACCATATATTTT
>TRBJ1-1|TRBV13|few|.
CASSSPDQGSRTEAFF
TGTGCCAGCAGCTCCCCCGACCAGGGTAGTCGCACTGAAGCTTTCTTT
>TRBJ2-1|TRBV6-1|.|.
CASRLMTRSNEQFF
TGTGCCAGCAGGCTGATGACTAGATCTAATGAGCAGTTCTTC
>TRBJ2-5|TRBV19|.|TRBD1
CASSITGGTETQYF
TGTGCCAGTAGTATTACAGGGGGCACGGAGACCCAGTACTTC
>TRBJ2-3|TRBV5-1|.|TRBD2
CASSLPGLAGGTQYF
TGCGCCAGCAGCCTCCCTGGACTAGCGGGCGGAACGCAGTATTTT
>TRBJ2-2|TRBV9|.|.
CASSVHSGESGELFF
TGTGCCAGCAGCGTACATTCAGGGGAAAGCGGGGAGCTGTTTTTT
>TRBJ1-5|TRBV6-5|few|TRBD1
CASSPNQGANQPQHF
TGTGCCAGCAGCCCGAACCAGGGGGCAAATCAGCCCCAGCATTTT
>TRBJ2-7|TRBV9|few|TRBD2
CASSELAGQGIEQYF
TGTGCCAGCAGCGAACTAGCGGGGCAGGGGATCGAGCAGTACTTC
>TRBJ2-7|TRBV9|few|TRBD2
CASSVLAGGEQYF
TGTGCCAGCAGCGTACTAGCGGGGGGCGAGCAGTACTTC
>TRBJ2-5|TRBV7-6|few|TRBD1
CASSSTGGPTAQYF
TGTGCCAGCAGCTCCACAGGGGGCCCAACCGCACAGTACTTC